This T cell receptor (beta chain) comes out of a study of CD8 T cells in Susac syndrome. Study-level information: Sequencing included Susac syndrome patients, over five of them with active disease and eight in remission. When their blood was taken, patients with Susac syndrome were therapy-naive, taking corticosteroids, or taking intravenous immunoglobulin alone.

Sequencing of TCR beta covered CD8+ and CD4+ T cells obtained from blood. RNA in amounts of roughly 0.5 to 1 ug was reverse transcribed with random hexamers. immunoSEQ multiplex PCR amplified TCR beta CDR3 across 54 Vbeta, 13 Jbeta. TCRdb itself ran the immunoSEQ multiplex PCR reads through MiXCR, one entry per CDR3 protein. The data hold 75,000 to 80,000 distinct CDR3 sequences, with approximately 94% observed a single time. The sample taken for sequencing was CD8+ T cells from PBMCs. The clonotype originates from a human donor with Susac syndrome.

The CDR3 is CASSGYGQYF. CDR3 DNA: TGTGCCAGCAGCGGGTATGGGCAGTACTTC. The rearrangement joins TRBV25-1 to TRBJ2-7; no clear D gene. The CDR3 is made up of 10 amino acids. CDR1 is MGHDK, CDR2 SYGVNS, per germline. Trimming shortened V by 6 bases and J by 9 bases, and 9 bases separated the two germline ends.